A single sample is the source of the 2 T cell receptor beta chains below, sequenced in a study of cytomegalovirus exposure and HLA in healthy donors. Both 60 Vbeta primers and 13 Jbeta primers went into the PCR. Only in-frame clones appear in the TCRdb table, and some are missing; sequencing was by immunoSEQ multiplex PCR. The sample has around 65,000 clones, about 82% seen once. Source material: PBMCs. These receptors all stem from a woman under 40 in good health and CMV-seronegative.

The genes are TRBV29-1 and TRBJ2-7; 9 nucleotides line up with TRBD2. J was trimmed by 0 bases and V by 8 bases; bases with no gene match: 5. The CDR3 runs to 13 residues. Germline V CDR1 and CDR2: SQVTM, ANQGSEA. The CDR3 sequence: CSTRGGDSYEQYF. As DNA, the CDR3 is TGCAGCACCCGCGGGGGGGACTCCTACGAGCAGTACTTC.

This chain joins TRBV6-5 and TRBJ2-7; 7 bases align to TRBD2. The V segment lost 0 bases and the J segment 12 bases; nucleotides outside the gene matches: 8. The CDR3 is 13 amino acids. Germline CDR1 and CDR2: MNHEY and SVGAGI. The CDR3 region has the DNA TGTGCCAGCAGTTACTCGATGCGGGGGAGGACGTACTTC. Its protein product is CASSYSMRGRTYF.